The 30 T cell receptor beta chains below come from one sample, sequenced in a study of T-cell memory formation after mild COVID-19. TCRdb itself ran the 5' RACE reads through MiXCR, one entry per CDR3 protein. The data hold hundreds of thousands of distinct CDR3 sequences, with roughly 22% observed a single time. The source material was PBMCs or a T cell subset sorted from them (not recorded which). These receptors all come from an adult woman who had mild COVID-19 (a few samples of this study predate the infection). Cell type and time point are not known.

This chain uses TRBV25-1 with TRBJ2-3; 10 bases are a match to TRBD1. V lost 4 bases to trimming and J lost 4 bases; unmatched junction nucleotides: 5. The CDR3 loop spans 15 amino acids. Germline assignment: CDR1 MGHDK and CDR2 SYGVNS. Written as DNA, the CDR3 is TGTGCCAGCAGTGTAGGACAGGGGGGCGCAGATACGCAGTATTTT. It encodes CASSVGQGGADTQYF.

The V gene is TRBV7-9, the J gene TRBJ1-2, with 8 bases identical to TRBD1. Germline V gene lookup returns CDR1 SEHNR and CDR2 FQNEAQ (reference sequence). The CDR3 extends over 15 amino acids. Unmatched junction bases numbered 8, after V lost 1 base and J lost 7 bases. CDR3: CASSLEAGGAPGYTF. CDR3 sequence (DNA): TGTGCCAGCAGCTTAGAGGCAGGGGGCGCCCCTGGCTACACCTTC.

V gene TRBV28 combines with J gene TRBJ1-5; TRBD1 might be the D (6 bases). Trimming pared 5 bases from V and 3 bases from J, leaving 17 bases between. The CDR3 is 16 residues long. Looked up from germline, CDR1 is MDHEN and CDR2 is SYDVKM. The CDR3 spells CASSPPPGADNQPQHF. CDR3 DNA sequence: TGTGCCAGCAGTCCACCCCCGGGGGCAGACAATCAGCCCCAGCATTTT.

DNA for the CDR3: TGTGCCAGCAGCGTAGCCTCTGTGACTAGCGGGGGGGACTCTAGCACAGATACGCAGTATTTT. This gives the protein CASSVASVTSGGDSSTDTQYF. This chain connects TRBV9 to TRBJ2-3; 14 positions match TRBD2. Germline trimming cut 0 bases from V and 0 bases from J; bases unmatched to any gene: 12. The CDR3 is 21 amino acids. Germline lookup yields CDR1 SGDLS and CDR2 YYNGEE.

The V and J genes are TRBV7-6 and TRBJ2-1; the D call may be TRBD1 or TRBD2 (5 bases each). V shed 0 bases and J shed 5 bases, with 8 bases lying between them. This CDR3 contains 14 residues. CDR1 is SGHVS and CDR2 is FNYEAQ in the germline V gene. This chain's CDR3 is CASSLAGRNNEQFF. The CDR3 coding sequence is TGTGCCAGCAGCTTAGCGGGACGGAACAATGAGCAGTTCTTC.

This clonotype was seen a handful of times. This chain connects TRBV4-1 to TRBJ2-2; tentatively, D is TRBD1 (5 bases). With 0 bases removed from V and 2 bases from J, the gap between germline ends came to 13 bases. CDR1 and CDR2 from the germline V gene are MGHRA and YSYEKL. This CDR3 has 17 residues. CDR3 sequence (DNA): TGCGCCAGCAGCCAAGATAGGGGCAGGCTCAACACCGGGGAGCTGTTTTTT. Translated: CASSQDRGRLNTGELFF.

The genes are TRBV7-3 and TRBJ2-1, with D perhaps being TRBD1 or TRBD2 (5 bases each). Germline CDR1 is SGHTA and CDR2 is FQGTGA. The CDR3 runs to 18 residues. Trimming pared 2 bases from V and 5 bases from J, leaving 22 bases between. CDR3: CASSLYPDVGEWDNEQFF. The CDR3 nucleotides are TGTGCCAGCAGCTTATACCCTGACGTGGGGGAGTGGGACAATGAGCAGTTCTTC.

This chain links TRBV4-1 with TRBJ2-1, with D uncertain. CDR1 and CDR2 from the germline V gene are MGHRA and YSYEKL. V shed 1 base and J shed 5 bases, with 18 bases lying between them. This CDR3 is built from 17 residues. Here the CDR3 DNA reads TGCGCCAGCAGCCAAGGACCCCTAGGACCACCGAACAATGAGCAGTTCTTC. Translating gives CASSQGPLGPPNNEQFF.

This clonotype has only a few counts. The chain has TRBV18 and TRBJ2-2, with no clear D. The CDR3 is made up of 12 amino acids. In germline, CDR1 is KGHSH, CDR2 LQKENI. V lost 5 bases to trimming and J lost 4 bases, with 5 bases between them. This CDR3 is CASSSVTGELFF. DNA of the CDR3: TGTGCCAGCTCAAGCGTCACCGGGGAGCTGTTTTTT.

This clonotype was observed a handful of times. The V and J genes are TRBV7-2 and TRBJ2-1; 14 bases align to TRBD2. V lost 6 bases, J lost 9 bases, and 10 bases stayed unmatched. The germline gives CDR1 SGHTA, CDR2 FQGNSA. The CDR3 is 16 amino acids. The CDR3 loop is CASRGTSGSGRGEQFF. The CDR3, as DNA: TGTGCCAGCAGAGGGACTAGCGGGAGTGGACGTGGTGAGCAGTTCTTC.

This rearrangement joins TRBV24-1 to TRBJ2-1; D may be TRBD2 (5 bases). The CDR3 sequence is 15 residues long. Trimming removed 4 bases from V and 5 bases from J, with 14 bases in between. Germline V gives CDR1 KGHDR, CDR2 SFDVKD. The CDR3 DNA reads TGTGCCACCAGTGACCCTACTACTAGGGACAATGAGCAGTTCTTC. Translation: CATSDPTTRDNEQFF.

The DNA for the CDR3 is TGCAGTGCTAGAGTTGGGGGAGGTGAAAAACTGTTTTTT. As protein: CSARVGGGEKLFF. The chain employs TRBV20-1 and TRBJ1-4; D is perhaps TRBD1 (5 bases). CDR1 and CDR2 from the germline V gene are DFQATT and SNEGSKA (reference sequence). V gave up 1 base and J gave up 7 bases, with 10 bases separating them. CDR3 size: 13 residues.

This chain uses TRBV30 with TRBJ1-1; the match to TRBD1 covers 7 bases. The CDR3 totals 14 residues. CDR1 is GTSNPN and CDR2 is SVGIG in the germline V gene (reference sequence). Trimming at V came to 5 bases and at J to 2 bases, leaving 8 bases not matched to a gene. CDR3 nucleotides: TGTGCCTGGGACCCCGGGACAGCTAACACTGAAGCTTTCTTT. It specifies CAWDPGTANTEAFF.

This clonotype was seen only a few times. The chain combines TRBV18 with TRBJ2-1, with D possibly TRBD1 on 6 matching bases. Germline V gives CDR1 KGHSH, CDR2 LQKENI. The CDR3 has 14 residues. Trimming left V 4 bases short and J 4 bases short, with 11 bases between. DNA for the CDR3: TGTGCCAGCTCACGACAGGCAGCTTACAATGAGCAGTTCTTC. Amino acids: CASSRQAAYNEQFF. The complete variable domain, with remaining parts taken from reference TRBV18 and TRBJ2-1, reads NAGVMQNPRHLVRRRGQEARLRCSPMKGHSHVYWYRQLPEEGLKFMVYLQKENIIDESGMPKERFSAEFPKEGPSILRIQQVVRGDSAAYFCASSRQAAYNEQFFGPGTRLTVL.

This clonotype was recorded a few times. The chain uses TRBV3-1 and TRBJ2-1; D not certain. CDR1 and CDR2 (germline): LGHDT, YNNKEL (reference sequence). Trimming removed 0 bases from V and 5 bases from J, with 8 bases in between. The CDR3 has 14 residues. CDR3 sequence: CASSQDNWNNEQFF. The CDR3 DNA is TGTGCCAGCAGCCAAGATAATTGGAACAATGAGCAGTTCTTC.

The chain recombines TRBV27 with TRBJ2-5; D is unclear. In germline, CDR1 is MNHEY, CDR2 SMNVEV (reference sequence). This CDR3 is 12 amino acids long. The V end was cut by 6 bases, the J end by 2 bases, with 7 bases between. CDR3 residues: CASRHRQETQYF. As DNA, the CDR3 is TGTGCCAGCAGGCATCGACAAGAGACCCAGTACTTC.

V usage is TRBV2 and J usage is TRBJ2-3; 10 bases are a match to TRBD1. Germline assignment: CDR1 SNHLY and CDR2 FYNNEI. The CDR3 length is 18 residues. J was trimmed by 3 bases and V by 4 bases; bases with no gene match: 13. Written as DNA, the CDR3 is TGTGCCAGCAGTGTTGGATATGACAGGGGGCTAAATACAGATACGCAGTATTTT. As protein: CASSVGYDRGLNTDTQYF.

There are many counts of this clonotype. V usage is TRBV18 and J usage is TRBJ2-3; unclear D gene. The CDR3 consists of 12 residues. Germline-derived CDR1 and CDR2 are KGHSH and LQKENI. The ends were cut back, 8 bases at V and 3 bases at J, with 9 bases in the middle. The CDR3 loop is CASSPETDTQYF. The CDR3 DNA is TGTGCCAGCAGCCCCGAGACAGATACGCAGTATTTT.

This chain connects TRBV7-3 to TRBJ2-1, with D unresolved. The ends were cut back, 2 bases at V and 8 bases at J, with 10 bases in the middle. This CDR3 has 13 residues. Germline CDR1 SGHTA, CDR2 FQGTGA. CDR3 in amino acids: CASSLLGPDEQFF. The CDR3 nucleotides are TGTGCCAGCAGCTTACTGGGTCCGGATGAGCAGTTCTTC.

This clonotype was seen more than once but under ten times. The genes are TRBV4-3 and TRBJ2-7, with unresolved D. V was pared by 0 bases and J by 2 bases, with 5 bases between. Germline assignment: CDR1 LGHNA and CDR2 YSLEER. The CDR3 has 13 residues. Written as DNA, the CDR3 is TGCGCCAGCAGCCAAGAAACGACCTACGAGCAGTACTTC. Protein sequence: CASSQETTYEQYF.

The CDR3 DNA reads as TGTGCCAGTAGTATTGGAGGAAGCGGTCCAGATACGCAGTATTTT. Translated: CASSIGGSGPDTQYF. The chain has TRBV19 and TRBJ2-3, with a possible D match to TRBD2 (5 bases). The V and J ends lost 3 bases and 4 bases respectively, with 14 bases between them. The CDR3 consists of 15 residues. Germline V gene data show CDR1 as LNHDA and CDR2 as SQIVND (reference sequence). The whole variable domain, remainder taken from reference TRBV19 and TRBJ2-3, is DGGITQSPKYLFRKEGQNVTLSCEQNLNHDAMYWYRQDPGQGLRLIYYSQIVNDFQKGDIAEGYSVSREKKESFPLTVTSAQKNPTAFYLCASSIGGSGPDTQYFGPGTRLTVL.

The chain joins TRBV7-9 to TRBJ1-1; 8 bases fit TRBD1. Trimming took 4 bases from V and 0 from J; bases not matched to a gene: 13. CDR3 length: 18 amino acids. Looked up from germline, CDR1 is SEHNR and CDR2 is FQNEAQ (reference sequence). The CDR3 sequence: CASSSSIVLTGVNTEAFF. The CDR3 DNA reads as TGTGCCAGCAGCTCCTCCATTGTTCTGACAGGGGTGAACACTGAAGCTTTCTTT. The full variable domain, completed using reference TRBV7-9 and TRBJ1-1, is DTGVSQNPRHKITKRGQNVTFRCDPISEHNRLYWYRQTLGQGPEFLTYFQNEAQLEKSRLLSDRFSAERPKGSFSTLEIQRTEQGDSAMYLCASSSSIVLTGVNTEAFFGQGTRLTVV.

This clonotype was recorded a few times. The chain recombines TRBV12-3 or TRBV12-4 with TRBJ2-7; TRBD1 is a possible D gene (5 bases). The CDR3 loop spans 16 amino acids. Deletions cut 4 bases from V and 3 bases from J, with 19 bases between. The DNA for the CDR3 is TGTGCCAGCAGTTACGTGTTAGGGGCGGTCATCTACGAGCAGTACTTC. Translation: CASSYVLGAVIYEQYF.

The V gene is TRBV24-1, the J gene TRBJ2-2; TRBD1 might be the D (5 bases). Trimming pared 0 bases from V and 3 bases from J, leaving 16 bases between. The V gene's germline CDR1 is KGHDR and CDR2 SFDVKD. This CDR3 has 18 residues. In nucleotides, the CDR3 is TGTGCCACCAGTGATTTGCCCCCCGGCAGGGCTTACACCGGGGAGCTGTTTTTT. This codes for CATSDLPPGRAYTGELFF.

This clonotype showed up just a few times. The rearrangement uses TRBV4-2 and TRBJ2-5; D unresolved. Per germline, CDR1 LGHNA and CDR2 YNFKEQ. Trimming removed 4 bases at V and 4 bases at J, with 7 bases between. This CDR3 spans 12 amino acids. Written as DNA, the CDR3 is TGTGCCAGCAGCCCATCCGCAGAGACCCAGTACTTC. Protein product: CASSPSAETQYF.

This clonotype was counted a few times. The chain couples TRBV6-6 to TRBJ2-3; a possible D gene is TRBD2 (5 bases). With 6 bases removed from V and 6 bases from J, the gap between germline ends came to 13 bases. This CDR3 has 13 amino acids. CDR1 and CDR2 (germline): MNHNY, SVGAGI (reference sequence). CDR3 nucleotide sequence: TGTGCCAGCAGCCAACTAGTTGCGGATACGCAGTATTTT. Protein product: CASSQLVADTQYF.

V and J are TRBV4-1 and TRBJ2-1; no clear D. This CDR3 comprises 14 residues. The germline V gene has CDR1 MGHRA and CDR2 YSYEKL. Trimming shortened V by 0 bases and J by 7 bases, and 10 bases separated the two germline ends. The CDR3 bases are TGCGCCAGCAGCCAAGATTACGTGGAGAATGAGCAGTTCTTC. As protein: CASSQDYVENEQFF.

This clonotype was counted only a few times. V is TRBV6-6 and J is TRBJ1-1; D uncertain. Trimming left V 8 bases short and J 1 base short, with 17 bases between. This CDR3 is built from 15 residues. CDR1 and CDR2 (germline): MNHNY, SVGAGI (reference sequence). This CDR3 reads CASARRDYANTEAFF. In DNA form, the CDR3 reads TGTGCCAGCGCTCGCCGTGACTATGCGAACACTGAAGCTTTCTTT.

This clonotype was counted between two and nine times. J is TRBJ2-7 and V is TRBV20-1; no clear D gene. CDR1 DFQATT and CDR2 SNEGSKA come from the germline V gene (reference sequence). V was shortened by 1 base and J by 1 base, with 11 bases between the two germline ends. The CDR3 loop spans 14 amino acids. The CDR3, as DNA: TGCAGTGCTAGAGTCCCCATTAAATCCTACGAGCAGTACTTC. Translated: CSARVPIKSYEQYF.

This sequence joins TRBV5-1 and TRBJ2-7; no firm D call. The germline V gene has CDR1 SGHRS and CDR2 YFSETQ. There are 14 residues in the CDR3. The V end was cut by 3 bases, the J end by 1 base, with 11 bases between. For the CDR3, the DNA is TGCGCCAGCAGCTCCCTCGGGTTGTCCTACGAGCAGTACTTC. Protein: CASSSLGLSYEQYF.